The rows below give T cell receptor beta chains drawn from one sample of a study of shared clonotypes between healthy human individuals. Measured with immunoSEQ multiplex PCR; TCRdb has only the in-frame clones, and not every one. The sample yields 1,100,000 or so clones, around 78% seen once. Sequencing was performed on memory CD4+ T cells from PBMCs. Receptor source: a man aged 18 to 29 in good health. Some clones in this sample may be carry-over from other donors' samples. Each CDR3 is given with its conserved first and last residue. Each record gives: clone size, D gene, J gene, V gene, CDR3 DNA, CDR3 protein. A D gene is named only where the DNA matches it firmly. Some rows have no size entry. The others give once, few or many, or a class for an expanded clone.

abundance: NA
d_gene: TRBD2
j_gene: TRBJ2-5
v_gene: TRBV14
CDR3nt: TGTGCCAGCAGCCAAGTAAGAACTAGCGGGAGGAGAGAGACCCAGTACTTC
CDR3aa: CASSQVRTSGRRETQYF

abundance: few
d_gene: NA
j_gene: TRBJ1-5
v_gene: TRBV7-2
CDR3nt: TGTGCCAGCAGCTTAGTCGTCAGGGCCCCCTATAGCAATCAGCCCCAGCATTTT
CDR3aa: CASSLVVRAPYSNQPQHF

abundance: NA
d_gene: NA
j_gene: TRBJ2-2
v_gene: TRBV7-3
CDR3nt: TGTGCCAGCAGCTTAGGCAGCTTGAACACCGGGGAGCTGTTTTTT
CDR3aa: CASSLGSLNTGELFF

abundance: NA
d_gene: TRBD2
j_gene: TRBJ2-1
v_gene: TRBV6-5
CDR3nt: TGTGCCAGCAGACCTACTAGCGGTTCTGAGCAGTTCTTC
CDR3aa: CASRPTSGSEQFF

abundance: NA
d_gene: NA
j_gene: TRBJ2-7
v_gene: TRBV6-6
CDR3nt: TGTGCCAGCAGTTACCGGGGGCAGGGCCGGGACGAGCAGTACTTC
CDR3aa: CASSYRGQGRDEQYF

abundance: NA
d_gene: NA
j_gene: TRBJ2-5
v_gene: TRBV7-8
CDR3nt: TGTGCCAGCAGCCGGGACGGACGCCAAGAGACCCAGTACTTC
CDR3aa: CASSRDGRQETQYF

abundance: NA
d_gene: NA
j_gene: TRBJ1-1
v_gene: TRBV5-1
CDR3nt: TGCGCCAGCAGCTTGGACAGGCTAAAGACTGAAGCTTTCTTT
CDR3aa: CASSLDRLKTEAFF

abundance: NA
d_gene: TRBD2
j_gene: TRBJ2-7
v_gene: TRBV27
CDR3nt: TGTGCCAGCAGTTTAAGCCCCCGGGGGTTGGCGGGAGGGCCCGGGGTTTACTTC
CDR3aa: CASSLSPRGLAGGPGVYF

abundance: NA
d_gene: NA
j_gene: TRBJ2-5
v_gene: TRBV10-3
CDR3nt: TGTGCCATCAGGACGGGGGCCGGCGGGGCCCAGTACTTC
CDR3aa: CAIRTGAGGAQYF

abundance: NA
d_gene: TRBD2
j_gene: TRBJ2-7
v_gene: TRBV7-8
CDR3nt: TGTGCCAGCAGCTTAGGATCCCCCCCTACTAGCGGGAGCTCCTACGAGCAGTACTTC
CDR3aa: CASSLGSPPTSGSSYEQYF

abundance: NA
d_gene: TRBD2
j_gene: TRBJ2-4
v_gene: TRBV5-1
CDR3nt: TGCGCCAGCAGCCCGGGACTAGCGAGCCCTCTAGCCAAAAACATTCAGTACTTC
CDR3aa: CASSPGLASPLAKNIQYF

abundance: few
d_gene: NA
j_gene: TRBJ2-1
v_gene: TRBV5-1
CDR3nt: TGCGCCAGCAGCTTGGCCTACCGGGCCAATGAGCAGTTCTTC
CDR3aa: CASSLAYRANEQFF

abundance: NA
d_gene: NA
j_gene: TRBJ2-2
v_gene: TRBV6-1
CDR3nt: TGTGCCAGCAGTGACTCCTTCACCGGGGAGCTGTTTTTT
CDR3aa: CASSDSFTGELFF

abundance: NA
d_gene: NA
j_gene: TRBJ1-6
v_gene: TRBV28
CDR3nt: TGTGCCAGCAGTTTAGGGCCCGGGCGGGTAGATAATTCACCCCTCCACTTT
CDR3aa: CASSLGPGRVDNSPLHF

abundance: NA
d_gene: NA
j_gene: TRBJ2-7
v_gene: TRBV18
CDR3nt: TGTGCCAGCTCACCAAGAGGGGGGATGTACGAGCAGTACTTC
CDR3aa: CASSPRGGMYEQYF

abundance: NA
d_gene: NA
j_gene: TRBJ2-6
v_gene: TRBV10-3
CDR3nt: TGTGCCATCAGTGAAGGACCCTCTGGGGCCAACGTCCTGACTTTC
CDR3aa: CAISEGPSGANVLTF

abundance: NA
d_gene: TRBD1
j_gene: TRBJ2-7
v_gene: TRBV13
CDR3nt: TGTGCCAGCAGCGTGGGACAGGCCTACGAGCAGTACTTC
CDR3aa: CASSVGQAYEQYF

abundance: once
d_gene: NA
j_gene: TRBJ2-3
v_gene: TRBV5-1
CDR3nt: TGCGCCAGCAGCTTGGTTGATATTGGTTCAACAGATACGCAGTATTTT
CDR3aa: CASSLVDIGSTDTQYF

abundance: once
d_gene: TRBD1
j_gene: TRBJ1-2
v_gene: TRBV2
CDR3nt: TGTGCCAGCAGAGACGACAGGGCAAACTATGGCTACACCTTC
CDR3aa: CASRDDRANYGYTF

abundance: NA
d_gene: TRBD2
j_gene: TRBJ2-7
v_gene: TRBV10-1
CDR3nt: TGCGCCAGCAGTGGTCGACTAGCGGCCCTCTACGAGCAGTACTTC
CDR3aa: CASSGRLAALYEQYF

abundance: once
d_gene: NA
j_gene: TRBJ2-1
v_gene: TRBV11-2
CDR3nt: TGTGCCAGCAGCCCCCGCATGGGGAGCTCCTACAATGAGCAGTTCTTC
CDR3aa: CASSPRMGSSYNEQFF

abundance: NA
d_gene: TRBD1
j_gene: TRBJ2-1
v_gene: TRBV7-2
CDR3nt: TGTGCCAGCAGCCTGGGACAGGGGGGTATCGATGAGCAGTTCTTC
CDR3aa: CASSLGQGGIDEQFF

abundance: NA
d_gene: NA
j_gene: TRBJ1-3
v_gene: TRBV9
CDR3nt: TGTGCCAGCAGCGTAGACCTTGAGAACACCATATATTTT
CDR3aa: CASSVDLENTIYF

abundance: NA
d_gene: TRBD1
j_gene: TRBJ2-3
v_gene: TRBV29-1
CDR3nt: TGCAGCGCCGGGGTCAGGGGGTCTAGCACAGATACGCAGTATTTT
CDR3aa: CSAGVRGSSTDTQYF

abundance: NA
d_gene: NA
j_gene: TRBJ2-5
v_gene: TRBV5-1
CDR3nt: TGCGCCAGCAGCGTAGTCGGCGGGGTGGAGACCCAGTACTTC
CDR3aa: CASSVVGGVETQYF

abundance: NA
d_gene: TRBD1
j_gene: TRBJ1-2
v_gene: TRBV5-5
CDR3nt: TGTGCCAGCAGCCACTCAGAAATACAGGGGGCCTTT
CDR3aa: CASSHSEIQGAF

abundance: once
d_gene: NA
j_gene: TRBJ2-5
v_gene: TRBV2
CDR3nt: TGTGCCAGCAGCGACTCTCAAGAGACCCAGTACTTC
CDR3aa: CASSDSQETQYF

abundance: NA
d_gene: NA
j_gene: TRBJ1-1
v_gene: TRBV2
CDR3nt: TGTGCCAGCAGTGACAGATCGGGCCATAACACTGAAGCTTTCTTT
CDR3aa: CASSDRSGHNTEAFF

abundance: NA
d_gene: NA
j_gene: TRBJ1-3
v_gene: TRBV9
CDR3nt: TGTGCCAGCAGCCCGGGGGTTGGGGCAGGGCTCGGAAACACCATATATTTT
CDR3aa: CASSPGVGAGLGNTIYF

abundance: NA
d_gene: NA
j_gene: TRBJ2-7
v_gene: TRBV5-1
CDR3nt: TGCGCCAGCAAAAGGAACCGGGACGGTTCCTACGAGCAGTACTTC
CDR3aa: CASKRNRDGSYEQYF

abundance: NA
d_gene: TRBD2
j_gene: TRBJ2-1
v_gene: TRBV10-3
CDR3nt: TGTGCCATCAGTTGGACTAGCGGGAATGAGCAGTTCTTC
CDR3aa: CAISWTSGNEQFF

abundance: NA
d_gene: NA
j_gene: TRBJ1-5
v_gene: TRBV28
CDR3nt: TGTGCCAGCAGGACACGACAGCGGGGCAATCAGCCCCAGCATTTT
CDR3aa: CASRTRQRGNQPQHF

abundance: NA
d_gene: NA
j_gene: TRBJ1-2
v_gene: TRBV9
CDR3nt: TGTGCCAGCAGCGGGGAGGGGCAGTTCTATGGCTACACCTTC
CDR3aa: CASSGEGQFYGYTF

abundance: NA
d_gene: NA
j_gene: TRBJ1-4
v_gene: TRBV7-3
CDR3nt: TGTGCCAGCGGACGGGCTAATGAAAAACTGTTTTTT
CDR3aa: CASGRANEKLFF

abundance: NA
d_gene: NA
j_gene: TRBJ2-2
v_gene: TRBV5-4
CDR3nt: TGTGCCAGCAGCCGGTCTTTTGGGGGAGGGAACACCGGGGAGCTGTTTTTT
CDR3aa: CASSRSFGGGNTGELFF

abundance: NA
d_gene: NA
j_gene: TRBJ1-2
v_gene: TRBV28
CDR3nt: TGTGCCAGCAGTTTCGGAGATCACACTAACTATGGCTACACCTTC
CDR3aa: CASSFGDHTNYGYTF

abundance: NA
d_gene: NA
j_gene: TRBJ1-3
v_gene: TRBV7-9
CDR3nt: TGTGCCAGCAGCTTAGAGGGACTGATCTCTGGAAACACCATATATTTT
CDR3aa: CASSLEGLISGNTIYF

abundance: NA
d_gene: TRBD1
j_gene: TRBJ1-5
v_gene: TRBV18
CDR3nt: TGTGCCAGCTCACCGACAGGGGGCCGCAATCAGCCCCAGCATTTT
CDR3aa: CASSPTGGRNQPQHF

abundance: NA
d_gene: NA
j_gene: TRBJ2-5
v_gene: TRBV2
CDR3nt: TGTGCCACCCTCCCCGGGTCGGGTAGAGAGACCCAGTACTTC
CDR3aa: CATLPGSGRETQYF

abundance: NA
d_gene: NA
j_gene: TRBJ1-3
v_gene: TRBV4-2
CDR3nt: TGTGCCAGCAGCCAAGAGCCTACGGGACAAGAAAACACCATATATTTT
CDR3aa: CASSQEPTGQENTIYF

abundance: NA
d_gene: NA
j_gene: TRBJ2-5
v_gene: TRBV2
CDR3nt: TGTGCCAGCAGTGATTGGGGGAATCCTCAAGAGACCCAGTACTTC
CDR3aa: CASSDWGNPQETQYF

abundance: once
d_gene: TRBD2
j_gene: TRBJ2-7
v_gene: TRBV18
CDR3nt: TGTGCCAGCTCACCGGCGGGAGGAGCCAGCGAGCAGTACTTC
CDR3aa: CASSPAGGASEQYF

abundance: NA
d_gene: TRBD1
j_gene: TRBJ1-2
v_gene: TRBV20-1
CDR3nt: TGCAGGGGCGGACAGGGGGATGGCTACACCTTC
CDR3aa: CRGGQGDGYTF

abundance: NA
d_gene: TRBD2
j_gene: TRBJ2-5
v_gene: TRBV4-3
CDR3nt: TGCGCCAGCAGCCAGGGGACTAGCGGCTACCAAGAGACCCAGTACTTC
CDR3aa: CASSQGTSGYQETQYF

abundance: NA
d_gene: NA
j_gene: TRBJ1-5
v_gene: TRBV28
CDR3nt: TGTGCCAGCAGTTCTTCCCTCCTCGGGCTACAGCCCCAGCATTTT
CDR3aa: CASSSSLLGLQPQHF

abundance: once
d_gene: TRBD1
j_gene: TRBJ2-7
v_gene: TRBV5-1
CDR3nt: TGCGCCAGCAGCGATAGACCCGGGACAGGGGGCGAGCAGTACTTC
CDR3aa: CASSDRPGTGGEQYF

abundance: few
d_gene: TRBD2
j_gene: TRBJ2-5
v_gene: TRBV5-4
CDR3nt: TGTGCCAGCAGACCGACAGCGGGAGCATCCGAGACCCAGTACTTC
CDR3aa: CASRPTAGASETQYF

abundance: NA
d_gene: NA
j_gene: TRBJ2-7
v_gene: TRBV6-5
CDR3nt: TGTGCCAGCAGTTACTCTTCCGGGGTCGAGCAGTACTTC
CDR3aa: CASSYSSGVEQYF

abundance: NA
d_gene: TRBD1
j_gene: TRBJ1-4
v_gene: TRBV5-5
CDR3nt: TGTGCCAGCAGTGAAAGACAGGGGATAAATGAAAAACTGTTTTTT
CDR3aa: CASSERQGINEKLFF

abundance: NA
d_gene: TRBD1
j_gene: TRBJ2-1
v_gene: TRBV9
CDR3nt: TGTGCCAGCAGCGTAGGACAGGGGGCCTACAATGAGCAGTTCTTC
CDR3aa: CASSVGQGAYNEQFF

abundance: NA
d_gene: NA
j_gene: TRBJ2-5
v_gene: TRBV5-1
CDR3nt: TGCGCCAGCCGTGGCGGGCATAGCCTTCAAGAGACCCAGTACTTC
CDR3aa: CASRGGHSLQETQYF

abundance: NA
d_gene: NA
j_gene: TRBJ1-4
v_gene: TRBV2
CDR3nt: TGTGCCAGCTCCTACGGGGGCGAAAAACTGTTTTTT
CDR3aa: CASSYGGEKLFF

abundance: NA
d_gene: NA
j_gene: TRBJ2-1
v_gene: TRBV6-5
CDR3nt: TGTGCCAGCAGCAAGAACCGGGGAAATGAGCAGTTCTTC
CDR3aa: CASSKNRGNEQFF

abundance: NA
d_gene: TRBD2
j_gene: TRBJ2-1
v_gene: TRBV6-5
CDR3nt: TGTGCCAGCAGTTACATGGGACTAGGGTTCTTC
CDR3aa: CASSYMGLGFF

abundance: NA
d_gene: TRBD1
j_gene: TRBJ2-3
v_gene: TRBV6-5
CDR3nt: TGTGCCAGCAGTCCCCGACAGGGACCAGATACGCAGTATTTT
CDR3aa: CASSPRQGPDTQYF